The present entry profiles one TCR beta chain with its context. The antigen remains unidentified. V lost 2 bases and J 4 bases, leaving 12 bases between the germline ends. CDR1 and CDR2 from the germline V gene are SEHNR and FQNEAQ (reference sequence). This CDR3 spans 14 amino acids. Sequenced by immunoSEQ multiplex PCR; TCRdb stores in-frame clones only, minus some. The repertoire holds some 250,000 clones, around 89% seen once, with 0.35% to 0.4% in the top ten. An approximately 120-subject validation cohort, separate from the roughly 670-subject first cohort, supplied the donors. The data stem from a study of cytomegalovirus exposure and HLA in healthy donors. Study observations and caveats: Rarity held for most TCR sequences, but there were some public TCRs that occurred in many donors. The listing of 150 or so TCR beta chains classed them as cytomegalovirus-associated. In a later analysis, first-cohort TCR clusters were found to tend to co-occur in the approximately 120 validation repertoires.

The chain has TRBV7-9 and TRBJ2-7; maybe TRBD2 (6 bases). The source is a woman aged 18-29 years in good health and CMV-seronegative. The sample was PBMCs. The CDR3 nucleotides are TGTGCCAGCAGCTTAATCGCGGGAACGTACGAGCAGTACTTC. Its protein product is CASSLIAGTYEQYF.